These 21 T cell receptor beta chains share one sample of origin, sequenced in a study of cytomegalovirus exposure and HLA in healthy donors. PCR employed 60 Vbeta and 13 Jbeta primers. Libraries were prepared by immunoSEQ multiplex PCR; TCRdb keeps only in-frame clonotypes and omits some of them. The sample features just under 90,000 clones, with about 5.5% in its top ten. The sequencing sample was made of PBMCs. All receptors come from a girl under 18 in good health and CMV-seropositive.

This sequence joins TRBV11-2 and TRBJ2-4, with a tentative D call TRBD1 (5 bases). Germline-derived CDR1 and CDR2 are SGHAT and FQNNGV. The CDR3 spans 16 residues. The V gene lost 5 bases and the J gene lost 3 bases, with 17 bases spanning the gap. The CDR3 protein is CASSLLEGVDKNIQYF. In DNA form, the CDR3 reads TGTGCCAGCAGCCTGCTCGAAGGGGTTGACAAAAACATTCAGTACTTC. The full variable domain, with the rest looked up from reference TRBV11-2 and TRBJ2-4, is EAGVAQSPRYKIIEKRQSVAFWCNPISGHATLYWYQQILGQGPKLLIQFQNNGVVDDSQLPKDRFSAERLKGVDSTLKIQPAKLEDSAVYLCASSLLEGVDKNIQYFGAGTRLSVL.

The V and J genes are TRBV4-3 and TRBJ2-1; 9 bases are a match to TRBD2. This CDR3 has 15 residues. Germline CDR1 and CDR2: LGHNA and YSLEER. V gave up 4 bases and J gave up 10 bases; unmatched junction bases: 11. The CDR3 here is CASSLTWRGGREQFF. The CDR3 coding sequence is TGCGCCAGCAGCCTAACCTGGCGGGGGGGCAGGGAGCAGTTCTTC.

V gene TRBV7-2 combines with J gene TRBJ2-3; 9 bases fit TRBD2. The CDR3 has 15 amino acids. Germline V gives CDR1 SGHTA, CDR2 FQGNSA. The V segment lost 0 bases and the J segment 5 bases; nucleotides outside the gene matches: 3. The CDR3 bases are TGTGCCAGCAGCTTAGCTAGCGGGGGAATAGATACGCAGTATTTT. It encodes CASSLASGGIDTQYF.

This chain joins TRBV5-1 and TRBJ1-6, with a tentative D call TRBD1 (5 bases). V shed 4 bases and J shed 7 bases, with 18 bases lying between them. Germline CDR1 reads SGHRS; CDR2 reads YFSETQ. The CDR3 is 16 residues long. The CDR3, as DNA: TGCGCCAGCAGCCCCCGCGGGACGCGAGGGAATTCACCCCTCCACTTT. Its protein product is CASSPRGTRGNSPLHF.

This sequence joins TRBV5-4 and TRBJ1-2, with 7 bases aligning to TRBD1. The CDR3 runs 14 residues. CDR1 SGHNT and CDR2 YYREEE come from the germline V gene (reference sequence). J lost 5 bases, V lost 0 bases, and 4 bases had no gene match. CDR3 amino acids: CASSLGDSAYGYTF. CDR3 in DNA: TGTGCCAGCAGCTTGGGGGACAGTGCATATGGCTACACCTTC.

The chain recombines TRBV7-7 with TRBJ2-3, with D perhaps matching TRBD2 (5 bases). Between the trimmed V and J ends, which lost 4 bases and 4 bases, there was a span of 12 bases. This CDR3 spans 14 amino acids. From germline, CDR1 is SSHAT and CDR2 FNYEAQ (reference sequence). Written as DNA, the CDR3 is TGTGCCAGCAGCTCAAACCTCGGGGCAGATACGCAGTATTTT. Encoded protein: CASSSNLGADTQYF.

V gene TRBV7-6 combines with J gene TRBJ2-5; 10 bases fit TRBD1. Trimming at V came to 0 bases and at J to 3 bases, leaving 4 bases not matched to a gene. The CDR3 contains 16 residues. The germline V gene has CDR1 SGHVS and CDR2 FNYEAQ. The CDR3 loop is CASSLAGTGAEETQYF. CDR3 in DNA: TGTGCCAGCAGCTTAGCAGGGACAGGGGCGGAAGAGACCCAGTACTTC.

The chain links TRBV5-1 to TRBJ2-3, with D possibly matching TRBD2 (5 bases). Trimming cost V 1 base and J 3 bases, with 12 bases left between them. CDR3 size: 15 residues. Germline lookup yields CDR1 SGHRS and CDR2 YFSETQ. This CDR3 is CASSLSGSLTDTQYF. CDR3 nucleotide sequence: TGCGCCAGCAGCTTGTCGGGGAGTTTAACAGATACGCAGTATTTT.

The rearrangement joins TRBV27 to TRBJ2-3, with TRBD2 as a possible D gene (5 bases). V was shortened by 6 bases and J by 6 bases, with 16 bases between the two germline ends. The CDR3 covers 14 residues. CDR1 and CDR2 from the germline V gene are MNHEY and SMNVEV (reference sequence). The CDR3 loop is CASSFDGGWDTQYF. In DNA form, the CDR3 reads TGTGCCAGCAGCTTTGACGGCGGGTGGGATACGCAGTATTTT.

The CDR3 nucleotides are TGCGCCAGCAGCCAAGATTCCGGGACAGGGAGTTTGGGGTCCTATAATTCACCCCTCCACTTT. It specifies CASSQDSGTGSLGSYNSPLHF. The genes are TRBV4-1 and TRBJ1-6; TRBD1 matches 9 bases. The CDR3 is made up of 21 amino acids. V dropped 0 bases and J dropped 1; count of bases not matched to a gene: 13. CDR1 MGHRA and CDR2 YSYEKL come from the germline V gene.

The chain links TRBV29-1 to TRBJ1-1; D call uncertain. The CDR3 sequence is 11 residues long. The germline V and J ends were trimmed by 4 bases and 5 bases, with 8 bases remaining between them. Per the germline V gene, CDR1 is SQVTM and CDR2 is ANQGSEA. The CDR3 here is CSVVAQTEAFF. The CDR3 DNA sequence: TGCAGCGTTGTTGCCCAGACTGAAGCTTTCTTT.

The chain employs TRBV4-3 and TRBJ1-1; a weak D match, TRBD1 (5 bases). CDR3 length equals 16 residues. The V gene lost 0 bases and the J gene lost 1 base, with 12 bases spanning the gap. Germline V gene lookup returns CDR1 LGHNA and CDR2 YSLEER. In nucleotides, the CDR3 is TGCGCCAGCAGCCAAGACTCAGGGATCGGGAACACTGAAGCTTTCTTT. Its protein product is CASSQDSGIGNTEAFF.

This rearrangement joins TRBV30 to TRBJ1-2; D may be TRBD1 (5 bases). The CDR3 runs 11 residues. Germline values: CDR1 GTSNPN, CDR2 SVGIG (reference sequence). With 4 bases removed from V and 7 bases from J, the gap between germline ends came to 10 bases. CDR3 sequence (DNA): TGTGCCTGGACAGGGTCATTTGGCTACACCTTC. Residues: CAWTGSFGYTF.

With regard to this clone: Relative to the germline gene, one junction end is altered; a read error may explain this. The sample has other DNA sequences that encode this CDR3 too. The chain combines TRBV18 with TRBJ1-6; maybe TRBD1 (5 bases). CDR3 length equals 18 residues. Germline CDR1 KGHSH, CDR2 LQKENI. CDR3 sequence: CASSPMIQAAGVGSPLHF. The CDR3 DNA reads TGTGCCAGCTCACCTATGATCCAAGCCGCGGGGGTCGGGTCACCCCTACACTTT.

The chain carries TRBV30 and TRBJ2-3; TRBD1 might be the D (5 bases). Germline CDR1 and CDR2: GTSNPN and SVGIG (reference sequence). The CDR3 sequence is 14 residues long. Deletions cut 0 bases from V and 2 bases from J, with 9 bases between. CDR3 coding DNA: TGTGCCTGGAGTGTTATGGGGCCCACAGATACGCAGTATTTT. Encoded protein: CAWSVMGPTDTQYF.

This CDR3 is CASSHRDRPYGYTF. Written as DNA, the CDR3 is TGTGCCAGCAGCCACCGGGACAGGCCTTATGGCTACACCTTC. The chain has TRBV7-9 and TRBJ1-2; 8 bases are a match to TRBD1. Germline lookup yields CDR1 SEHNR and CDR2 FQNEAQ (reference sequence). The V segment lost 5 bases and the J segment 5 bases; nucleotides outside the gene matches: 7. CDR3 size: 14 residues.

The J gene is TRBJ2-1, the V gene TRBV6-1, with a tentative D call TRBD2 (6 bases). This CDR3 contains 14 residues. Deletions cut 6 bases from V and 2 bases from J, with 11 bases between. CDR1 and CDR2 (germline): MNHNS, SASEGT. CDR3 in amino acids: CASREGPTYNEQFF. CDR3 in DNA: TGTGCCAGCAGGGAGGGGCCAACCTACAATGAGCAGTTCTTC.

The V call is TRBV5-1, the J call TRBJ1-1; TRBD1 aligns across 9 bases. Trimming at V came to 4 bases and at J to 4 bases, leaving 14 bases not matched to a gene. The germline gives CDR1 SGHRS, CDR2 YFSETQ. The CDR3 consists of 17 residues. The CDR3 protein is CASSPDRGAKGTTEAFF. The CDR3 DNA reads TGCGCCAGCAGCCCGGACAGGGGCGCTAAGGGGACCACTGAAGCTTTCTTT.

The genes are TRBV6-1 and TRBJ2-7, with D tentatively TRBD2 (5 bases). The length of the CDR3 is 12 residues. CDR1 MNHNS and CDR2 SASEGT come from the germline V gene. V was cut by 1 base and J by 4 bases, with 5 bases left in between. DNA for the CDR3: TGTGCCAGCAGTGAAGGAGGGTACGAGCAGTACTTC. Translating gives CASSEGGYEQYF.

This chain joins TRBV7-2 and TRBJ1-6; unclear D gene. This CDR3 contains 17 residues. V lost 2 bases and J lost 9, with 20 bases in between. Per germline, CDR1 SGHTA and CDR2 FQGNSA. The CDR3 is CASSLTWQAGPLSPLHF. The CDR3 bases are TGTGCCAGCAGCTTAACTTGGCAGGCGGGTCCCCTTTCACCCCTCCACTTT.

CDR3 region: CASSLDDRDYYNEQFF. In DNA, the CDR3 is TGTGCCAGCAGCTTGGATGACCGGGACTACTACAATGAGCAGTTCTTC. V is TRBV5-4 and J is TRBJ2-1; 7 positions match TRBD2. V dropped 0 bases and J dropped 3; count of bases not matched to a gene: 6. Germline loops: CDR1 SGHNT, CDR2 YYREEE (reference sequence). The CDR3 has 16 amino acids.